These T cell receptor beta chains were read from a single sample in a study of OX40 agonist ivuxolimab in advanced cancers. Measured with immunoSEQ multiplex PCR; TCRdb has only the in-frame clones, and not every one. Of approximately 90,000 clones in the sample, approximately 92% were seen once. The sequenced sample was CD4+ or CD8+ T cells sorted from blood, obtained in a trial of the OX40 agonist ivuxolimab. Receptors originate from an adult with an advanced solid tumor such as melanoma, head and neck, liver or kidney cancer. The CDR3 runs from the conserved cysteine through the conserved F or W. D genes are given only for firm matches. Expanded clones get a size class; other rows say once, few or many, or leave the size out.

j_call | v_call | clone_size | d_call | cdr3_aa | cdr3_nt
TRBJ2-7 | TRBV30 | . | TRBD1 | CAWSRDSYEQYF | TGTGCCTGGAGTCGGGACAGCTACGAGCAGTACTTC
TRBJ2-3 | TRBV4-1 | . | . | CASSQEGYTQYF | TGCGCCAGCAGCCAAGAGGGGTATACGCAGTATTTT
TRBJ1-1 | TRBV25-1 | . | . | CASSESQTNTEAFF | TGTGCCAGCAGTGAATCCCAGACGAACACTGAAGCTTTCTTT
TRBJ1-6 | TRBV10-3 | . | . | CAISESILVYNSPLHF | TGTGCCATCAGTGAGTCAATCCTCGTCTATAATTCACCCCTCCACTTT
TRBJ2-2 | TRBV7-6 | . | . | CASSLKSGELFF | TGTGCCAGCAGCTTAAAGTCCGGGGAGCTGTTTTTT
TRBJ1-2 | TRBV9 | . | . | CASSVGHAEGGGYTF | TGTGCCAGCAGCGTAGGACATGCAGAGGGAGGTGGCTACACCTTC
TRBJ2-7 | TRBV9 | . | . | CASSDGTIATEQYF | TGTGCCAGCAGCGATGGAACGATTGCAACCGAGCAGTACTTC
TRBJ2-1 | TRBV6-5 | once | . | CASRRGSHNEQFF | TGTGCCAGCAGGCGGGGTTCCCACAATGAGCAGTTCTTC
TRBJ1-1 | TRBV4-1 | . | . | CASSQGFSEAFF | TGCGCCAGCAGCCAAGGGTTCTCTGAAGCTTTCTTT
TRBJ1-2 | TRBV28 | . | . | CASSAPPGQLTPSNYGYTF | TGTGCCAGCAGCGCCCCTCCGGGACAACTGACACCCTCTAACTATGGCTACACCTTC
TRBJ2-5 | TRBV27 | once | . | CASSPYRAQETQYF | TGTGCCAGCAGTCCCTACAGGGCTCAAGAGACCCAGTACTTC
TRBJ1-4 | TRBV7-3 | . | TRBD1 | CASSPQGGEKLFF | TGTGCCAGCAGCCCCCAGGGGGGAGAAAAACTGTTTTTT
TRBJ1-3 | TRBV4-1 | . | TRBD1 | CASSPGTGGHLRSGNTIYF | TGCGCCAGCAGCCCCGGGACAGGGGGTCACCTGCGCTCTGGAAACACCATATATTTT
TRBJ2-5 | TRBV6-6 | . | . | CASSYSGRKETQYF | TGTGCCAGCAGTTACTCAGGGAGAAAAGAGACCCAGTACTTC
TRBJ1-2 | TRBV5-1 | . | . | CASSRGAGGNYGYTF | TGCGCCAGCAGCCGCGGGGCAGGCGGAAACTATGGCTACACCTTC
TRBJ1-6 | TRBV5-6 | once | . | CASSLADPMSSYNSPLHF | TGTGCCAGCAGCTTGGCTGACCCGATGAGCTCCTATAATTCACCCCTCCACTTT
TRBJ2-3 | TRBV12-5 | . | . | CASALPLGGTDTQYF | TGTGCTAGTGCCCTCCCGCTAGGGGGTACAGATACGCAGTATTTT
TRBJ2-2 | TRBV7-9 | . | TRBD2 | CASSLPIGGLAGRTGELFF | TGTGCCAGCAGCCTACCTATAGGGGGACTAGCGGGACGGACCGGGGAGCTGTTTTTT
TRBJ2-7 | TRBV11-2 | . | . | CASSTSSYEQYF | TGTGCCAGCAGCACGAGCTCCTACGAGCAGTACTTC
TRBJ2-7 | TRBV6-1 | . | . | CASSDWARGEQYF | TGTGCCAGCAGTGACTGGGCCCGAGGAGAGCAGTACTTC
TRBJ1-1 | TRBV5-6 | . | . | CASSLPPFNTEAFF | TGTGCCAGCAGCTTGCCGCCCTTCAACACTGAAGCTTTCTTT
TRBJ1-1 | TRBV10-3 | . | TRBD1 | CAVKGDRTLTEAFF | TGTGCCGTCAAGGGGGACAGGACCTTGACTGAAGCTTTCTTT
TRBJ2-7 | TRBV5-1 | . | . | CASSITSFTYEQYF | TGCGCCAGCAGCATTACCAGTTTTACCTACGAGCAGTACTTC
TRBJ2-2 | TRBV27 | . | . | CASSSGTTNTGELFF | TGTGCCAGCAGTTCGGGGACAACGAACACCGGGGAGCTGTTTTTT
TRBJ1-5 | TRBV30 | few | . | CAWSIGLASNQPQHF | TGTGCCTGGAGTATTGGACTGGCCAGCAATCAGCCCCAGCATTTT
TRBJ1-2 | TRBV4-3 | . | . | CASSQSIENYGYTF | TGCGCCAGCAGCCAATCCATTGAGAACTATGGCTACACCTTC
TRBJ2-2 | TRBV19 | once | TRBD1 | CASRRQGSRELFF | TGTGCCAGTCGGAGACAGGGCTCCCGGGAGCTGTTTTTT
TRBJ1-1 | TRBV30 | few | TRBD1 | CAWTTGVSEAFF | TGTGCCTGGACTACAGGGGTTTCTGAAGCTTTCTTT
TRBJ2-7 | TRBV27 | . | . | CASSWGHLGEQYF | TGTGCCAGCAGTTGGGGGCATCTCGGCGAGCAGTACTTC
TRBJ1-2 | TRBV9 | . | . | CASSVAVGDGYTF | TGTGCCAGCAGCGTAGCAGTAGGGGACGGCTACACCTTC
TRBJ2-3 | TRBV5-1 | . | . | CASSFAGLDTDTQYF | TGCGCCAGCAGCTTCGCGGGACTCGACACAGATACGCAGTATTTT
TRBJ2-7 | TRBV4-3 | . | . | CASSQNHRSYEQYF | TGCGCCAGCAGCCAAAACCACCGGTCCTACGAGCAGTACTTC
TRBJ2-1 | TRBV7-8 | . | TRBD2 | CASSLVLTSGASYNEQFF | TGTGCCAGCAGCTTAGTTCTGACTAGCGGCGCCTCCTACAATGAGCAGTTCTTC
TRBJ1-4 | TRBV18 | . | . | CASSPGGIQGEKLFF | TGTGCCAGCTCACCAGGGGGAATACAGGGAGAAAAACTGTTTTTT
TRBJ1-4 | TRBV9 | . | . | CASSLTLTNEKLFF | TGTGCCAGCAGCTTAACGTTGACTAATGAAAAACTGTTTTTT
TRBJ1-3 | TRBV7-9 | . | . | CASSQQVDTIYF | TGTGCCAGCAGCCAGCAGGTTGACACCATATATTTT
TRBJ1-6 | TRBV6-1 | few | . | CASSESQGNSPLHF | TGTGCCAGCAGTGAAAGTCAGGGGAATTCACCCCTCCACTTT
TRBJ2-5 | TRBV19 | . | . | CASSFGRGQYEETQYF | TGTGCCAGTAGTTTCGGAAGAGGACAGTACGAAGAGACCCAGTACTTC